Listed below are T cell receptor beta chains from one sample, sequenced in a study of spatial heterogeneity in lung cancer. TCRdb re-called the 5' RACE reads through MiXCR, storing one row per CDR3 protein. The sample consists of 25,000 or so distinct CDR3 sequences, approximately 4.7% of them appearing once. The starting material was PBMCs, obtained at surgery. The receptors were sampled from a male donor with early-stage non-small cell lung cancer. CDR3s include the opening cysteine and the closing phenylalanine or tryptophan. A D gene is named only where the DNA matches it firmly. Expanded clones get a size class; other rows say once, few or many, or leave the size out.

>medium-sized|NA|TRBJ1-1|TRBV28
CASSLSSGDAFF
TGTGCCAGCAGTTTATCATCCGGGGATGCTTTCTTT
>many|NA|TRBJ1-1|TRBV28
CASSMTGTDEAFF
TGTGCCAGCAGTATGACCGGGACCGATGAAGCTTTCTTT
>many|NA|TRBJ1-1|TRBV6-5
CASSYGVFTEAFF
TGTGCCAGCAGTTACGGGGTCTTCACTGAAGCTTTCTTT
>NA|NA|TRBJ2-5|TRBV25-1
CASANDGGGETQYF
TGTGCCAGCGCTAACGACGGAGGGGGGGAGACCCAGTACTTC
>many|NA|TRBJ2-5|TRBV3-1
CASSQGTARETQYF
TGTGCCAGCAGCCAAGGAACTGCTCGAGAGACCCAGTACTTC
>many|TRBD2|TRBJ2-1|TRBV29-1
CSATSGREDEQFF
TGCAGCGCTACTAGCGGGAGAGAGGATGAGCAGTTCTTC
>many|NA|TRBJ2-1|TRBV18
CASSPSGVRRNEQFF
TGTGCCAGCTCACCATCGGGAGTTCGAAGGAATGAGCAGTTCTTC
>many|NA|TRBJ2-4|TRBV20-1
CSATGSAKNIQYF
TGCAGTGCTACCGGGTCTGCCAAAAACATTCAGTACTTC
>many|NA|TRBJ1-5|TRBV27
CASSPLGQGGSQPQHF
TGTGCCAGCAGCCCACTTGGGCAGGGTGGATCTCAGCCCCAGCATTTT
>many|NA|TRBJ1-2|TRBV15
CATSREDKEPYYGYTF
TGTGCCACCAGCAGAGAAGACAAGGAGCCATACTATGGCTACACCTTC
>many|NA|TRBJ2-1|TRBV18
CASSPRTPQSQVNEQFF
TGTGCCAGCTCACCCCGAACCCCCCAGTCCCAGGTGAATGAGCAGTTCTTC
>many|NA|TRBJ2-1|TRBV21-1
CASSKQDREVDDEQFF
TGTGCCAGCAGCAAGCAGGACAGGGAGGTTGACGATGAGCAGTTCTTC
>many|TRBD2|TRBJ2-7|TRBV18
CASSPEGGTYEQYF
TGTGCCAGCTCACCCGAGGGAGGGACCTACGAGCAGTACTTC
>NA|TRBD1|TRBJ2-5|TRBV7-2
CASRPGTGGRGTQYF
TGTGCCAGCAGACCCGGGACAGGGGGACGAGGAACCCAGTACTTC
>many|TRBD2|TRBJ2-5|TRBV24-1
CAPPPYIAGRETQYF
TGTGCCCCCCCCCCCTATATAGCGGGGCGGGAGACCCAGTACTTC
>many|NA|TRBJ1-1|TRBV14
CASSQAGGTEAFF
TGTGCCAGCAGCCAGGCCGGGGGCACTGAAGCTTTCTTT
>many|NA|TRBJ2-5|TRBV29-1
CSVVGGQRETQYF
TGCAGCGTTGTGGGGGGGCAAAGGGAGACCCAGTACTTC
>many|NA|TRBJ1-2|TRBV6-5
CASSSPRDANYGYTF
TGTGCCAGCAGTTCTCCCCGGGACGCCAACTATGGCTACACCTTC
>many|NA|TRBJ1-4|TRBV30
CAWSGDGGNEKLFF
TGTGCCTGGAGTGGGGACGGGGGGAATGAAAAACTGTTTTTT
>many|NA|TRBJ2-1|TRBV21-1
CASSKDPRGRLLDNEQFF
TGTGCCAGCAGCAAAGATCCGAGGGGAAGACTCCTCGACAATGAGCAGTTCTTC
>many|TRBD1|TRBJ1-2|TRBV6-6
CASSIGQGGGYTF
TGTGCCAGCAGTATAGGACAGGGTGGTGGCTACACCTTC
>many|NA|TRBJ2-1|TRBV7-3
CASSQKAGTGNNEQFF
TGTGCCAGCAGCCAGAAAGCCGGGACTGGTAACAATGAGCAGTTCTTC
>many|NA|TRBJ2-1|TRBV2
CASNYRANNEQFF
TGTGCCAGCAACTACCGGGCTAACAATGAGCAGTTCTTC
>many|NA|TRBJ2-1|TRBV20-1
CSAPDSLVREQFF
TGCAGTGCCCCGGACAGTTTGGTAAGGGAGCAGTTCTTC
>many|TRBD1|TRBJ2-1|TRBV6-5
CASSKDRALDNEQFF
TGTGCCAGCAGTAAGGACAGGGCGCTGGACAATGAGCAGTTCTTC
>many|NA|TRBJ2-3|TRBV6-1
CASSASVTTFTDTQYF
TGTGCCAGCAGTGCCTCTGTGACAACGTTCACAGATACGCAGTATTTT
>medium-sized|TRBD1|TRBJ1-1|TRBV7-8
CASSLTGAMNTEAFF
TGTGCCAGCAGCTTGACAGGGGCGATGAACACTGAAGCTTTCTTT
>many|NA|TRBJ2-2|TRBV12-3/TRBV12-4
CASSLSDRIGELFF
TGTGCCAGCAGTTTAAGCGACAGGATTGGGGAGCTGTTTTTT
>few|TRBD1|TRBJ2-3|TRBV7-2
CASSRSWTGTRDTQYF
TGTGCCAGCAGCCGAAGTTGGACAGGGACGCGAGATACGCAGTATTTT
>many|NA|TRBJ2-3|TRBV12-3/TRBV12-4
CASNPPGGGGTDTQYF
TGTGCCAGCAACCCCCCGGGGGGCGGGGGCACAGATACGCAGTATTTT
>many|NA|TRBJ1-6|TRBV5-6
CASSLESTPLHF
TGTGCCAGCAGCTTGGAGAGTACACCCCTCCACTTT
>NA|NA|TRBJ2-3|TRBV11-2
CASSTGTDPSTDTQYF
TGTGCCAGCAGCACCGGGACGGATCCGAGCACAGATACGCAGTATTTT
>many|TRBD1|TRBJ2-7|TRBV20-1
CSALPPGQGARYEQYF
TGCAGTGCTCTGCCCCCGGGACAGGGGGCGCGTTACGAGCAGTACTTC
>medium-sized|NA|TRBJ1-1|TRBV10-2
CASSEQGSTEAFF
TGCGCCAGCAGTGAGCAGGGTAGCACTGAAGCTTTCTTT
>many|NA|TRBJ2-3|TRBV9
CASSVTQGVDTQYF
TGTGCCAGCAGCGTGACGCAAGGGGTGGATACGCAGTATTTT
>many|TRBD2|TRBJ2-1|TRBV6-5
CASRRTSGGEGYEQFF
TGTGCCAGCAGGCGAACTAGCGGGGGGGAGGGGTATGAGCAGTTCTTC
>medium-sized|NA|TRBJ1-6|TRBV2
CASSREEGSPLHF
TGTGCCAGCAGTAGGGAAGAGGGTTCACCCCTCCACTTT
>NA|TRBD2|TRBJ2-1|TRBV6-2/TRBV6-3
CASSDPGGRPYNEQFF
TGTGCCAGCAGTGACCCGGGGGGGCGTCCCTACAATGAGCAGTTCTTC
>many|TRBD1|TRBJ2-2|TRBV19
CASTDRGPDTGELFF
TGTGCCAGTACAGACAGGGGGCCGGACACCGGGGAGCTGTTTTTT
>many|NA|TRBJ2-7|TRBV7-8
CASSLLGPLYEQYF
TGTGCCAGCAGCCTCCTGGGACCCCTCTACGAGCAGTACTTC
>many|NA|TRBJ2-3|TRBV7-2
CASSFFTDTQYF
TGTGCCAGCAGCTTTTTCACAGATACGCAGTATTTT
>NA|NA|TRBJ1-4|TRBV5-1
CASSLGTWAEKLFF
TGCGCCAGCAGCCTAGGGACATGGGCTGAAAAACTGTTTTTT
>many|NA|TRBJ2-7|TRBV6-2/TRBV6-3
CASRGRGVFYEQYF
TGTGCCAGCAGGGGTAGGGGGGTATTTTACGAGCAGTACTTC
>many|TRBD1|TRBJ2-3|TRBV28
CASSLGTGGGTDTQYF
TGTGCCAGCAGTTTAGGTACAGGGGGCGGCACAGATACGCAGTATTTT
>many|TRBD2|TRBJ2-5|TRBV3-1
CASSQVLAEGRAGETQYF
TGTGCCAGCAGCCAAGTCCTAGCGGAAGGTCGAGCGGGAGAGACCCAGTACTTC
>many|NA|TRBJ2-2|TRBV5-1
CASSLLVSTGELFF
TGCGCCAGCAGCTTGCTCGTTTCCACCGGGGAGCTGTTTTTT
>few|NA|TRBJ2-7|TRBV28
CASSPRGKTVYEQYF
TGTGCCAGCAGCCCCAGGGGCAAGACGGTCTACGAGCAGTACTTC
>NA|NA|TRBJ1-1|TRBV3-1
CASSQGLAAFF
TGTGCCAGCAGCCAGGGCCTTGCAGCTTTCTTT
>NA|TRBD1|TRBJ1-4|TRBV4-3
CASSRIRTGGEKLFF
TGCGCCAGCAGCCGGATTAGGACAGGGGGTGAAAAACTGTTTTTT
>many|TRBD1|TRBJ2-7|TRBV5-4
CASSLQGAPGKQYF
TGTGCCAGCAGCCTACAGGGGGCGCCTGGTAAGCAGTACTTC
>many|NA|TRBJ2-7|TRBV28
CASSPLGSGEQYF
TGTGCCAGCTCCCCGCTGGGATCTGGGGAGCAGTACTTC
>many|NA|TRBJ2-5|TRBV5-1
CASSLRIQETQYF
TGCGCCAGCAGCTTGCGAATCCAAGAGACCCAGTACTTC
>many|NA|TRBJ2-1|TRBV11-3
CASSFSGVSNEQFF
TGTGCCAGCAGCTTCTCAGGGGTCAGCAATGAGCAGTTCTTC
>few|TRBD1|TRBJ1-3|TRBV6-6
CASMGDRGTGNTIYF
TGTGCCAGCATGGGGGACAGGGGGACTGGAAACACCATATATTTT
>many|TRBD1|TRBJ1-5|TRBV12-3/TRBV12-4
CASSGQVNHQPQHF
TGTGCCAGCAGTGGACAGGTTAATCATCAGCCCCAGCATTTT
>many|NA|TRBJ1-1|TRBV14
CASSQVGGITEAFF
TGTGCCAGCAGCCAAGTGGGGGGCATCACTGAAGCTTTCTTT
>many|TRBD1|TRBJ2-1|TRBV7-3
CASSQAGQGVNEQFF
TGTGCCAGCAGCCAGGCGGGACAGGGGGTTAATGAGCAGTTCTTC
>many|NA|TRBJ2-7|TRBV5-1
CASSLVASSSSYEQYF
TGCGCCAGCAGCTTGGTGGCCAGTTCAAGCTCCTACGAGCAGTACTTC
>many|NA|TRBJ2-3|TRBV11-2
CASSLEPDTQYF
TGTGCCAGCAGCTTAGAGCCAGATACGCAGTATTTT